The 2 T cell receptor beta chains below were found in one sample sequenced in a study of cytomegalovirus exposure and HLA in healthy donors. PCR employed 60 Vbeta and 13 Jbeta primers. Generated by immunoSEQ multiplex PCR, the TCRdb table keeps only in-frame clones and is missing some. The sample holds some 100,000 clones; roughly 74% are singletons and the top ten take 1.9%. The sequenced material came from PBMCs. The receptors were gathered from a woman between 40 and 55 years old in good health and CMV-seronegative.

The V and J genes are TRBV5-4 and TRBJ2-3, with 10 bases aligning to TRBD2. The CDR3 is made up of 16 amino acids. With 4 bases clipped from V and 3 bases from J, the junction kept 8 bases outside the gene matches. The germline V gene has CDR1 SGHNT and CDR2 YYREEE (reference sequence). As DNA, the CDR3 is TGTGCCAGCAGCCCCCTCGGTAGCGGGGGGACAGATACGCAGTATTTT. Its translation: CASSPLGSGGTDTQYF.

The V call is TRBV7-2, the J call TRBJ2-5; 11 nucleotides line up with TRBD2. Germline-derived CDR1 and CDR2 are SGHTA and FQGNSA. The length of the CDR3 is 15 residues. J gave up 5 bases and V 3 bases, and 5 bases lay outside the gene matches. This CDR3 reads CASSFEPSGGETQYF. In DNA form, the CDR3 reads TGTGCCAGCAGCTTTGAGCCTAGCGGGGGGGAGACCCAGTACTTC.